This T cell receptor beta chain is drawn from a study of T cells after posttransplantation cyclophosphamide. Study outcomes and limitations: Blood and skin or GI T cell repertoires showed limited TRB overlap.

Data came from immunoSEQ multiplex PCR; TCRdb stores just in-frame clones and leaves some out. The sample consists of several thousand clones, approximately 81% of them appearing once. This CDR3 region has 16 residues. V dropped 3 bases and J dropped 2 bases, with 16 bases sitting between them. Germline CDR1 and CDR2: LNHDA and SQIVND (reference sequence). Cyclophosphamide on days +3 and +4 followed busulfan-fludarabine conditioning and a marrow graft. The sample holds one count of this clone. Its antigen is unidentified. This specimen was PBMCs, taken after allogeneic stem cell transplant with posttransplant cyclophosphamide. The receptor comes from a female patient between 35 and 55 years old who received an allogeneic stem cell transplant from an unrelated donor, was CMV-positive, and had no GVHD. The graft donor may have given rise to some T cells. The chain combines TRBV19 with TRBJ2-5; D perhaps matches TRBD2 (6 bases). As DNA, the CDR3 is TGTGCCAGTAGTATTAGTGCATCTGGGGGGCAAGAGACCCAGTACTTC. Encoded protein: CASSISASGGQETQYF.